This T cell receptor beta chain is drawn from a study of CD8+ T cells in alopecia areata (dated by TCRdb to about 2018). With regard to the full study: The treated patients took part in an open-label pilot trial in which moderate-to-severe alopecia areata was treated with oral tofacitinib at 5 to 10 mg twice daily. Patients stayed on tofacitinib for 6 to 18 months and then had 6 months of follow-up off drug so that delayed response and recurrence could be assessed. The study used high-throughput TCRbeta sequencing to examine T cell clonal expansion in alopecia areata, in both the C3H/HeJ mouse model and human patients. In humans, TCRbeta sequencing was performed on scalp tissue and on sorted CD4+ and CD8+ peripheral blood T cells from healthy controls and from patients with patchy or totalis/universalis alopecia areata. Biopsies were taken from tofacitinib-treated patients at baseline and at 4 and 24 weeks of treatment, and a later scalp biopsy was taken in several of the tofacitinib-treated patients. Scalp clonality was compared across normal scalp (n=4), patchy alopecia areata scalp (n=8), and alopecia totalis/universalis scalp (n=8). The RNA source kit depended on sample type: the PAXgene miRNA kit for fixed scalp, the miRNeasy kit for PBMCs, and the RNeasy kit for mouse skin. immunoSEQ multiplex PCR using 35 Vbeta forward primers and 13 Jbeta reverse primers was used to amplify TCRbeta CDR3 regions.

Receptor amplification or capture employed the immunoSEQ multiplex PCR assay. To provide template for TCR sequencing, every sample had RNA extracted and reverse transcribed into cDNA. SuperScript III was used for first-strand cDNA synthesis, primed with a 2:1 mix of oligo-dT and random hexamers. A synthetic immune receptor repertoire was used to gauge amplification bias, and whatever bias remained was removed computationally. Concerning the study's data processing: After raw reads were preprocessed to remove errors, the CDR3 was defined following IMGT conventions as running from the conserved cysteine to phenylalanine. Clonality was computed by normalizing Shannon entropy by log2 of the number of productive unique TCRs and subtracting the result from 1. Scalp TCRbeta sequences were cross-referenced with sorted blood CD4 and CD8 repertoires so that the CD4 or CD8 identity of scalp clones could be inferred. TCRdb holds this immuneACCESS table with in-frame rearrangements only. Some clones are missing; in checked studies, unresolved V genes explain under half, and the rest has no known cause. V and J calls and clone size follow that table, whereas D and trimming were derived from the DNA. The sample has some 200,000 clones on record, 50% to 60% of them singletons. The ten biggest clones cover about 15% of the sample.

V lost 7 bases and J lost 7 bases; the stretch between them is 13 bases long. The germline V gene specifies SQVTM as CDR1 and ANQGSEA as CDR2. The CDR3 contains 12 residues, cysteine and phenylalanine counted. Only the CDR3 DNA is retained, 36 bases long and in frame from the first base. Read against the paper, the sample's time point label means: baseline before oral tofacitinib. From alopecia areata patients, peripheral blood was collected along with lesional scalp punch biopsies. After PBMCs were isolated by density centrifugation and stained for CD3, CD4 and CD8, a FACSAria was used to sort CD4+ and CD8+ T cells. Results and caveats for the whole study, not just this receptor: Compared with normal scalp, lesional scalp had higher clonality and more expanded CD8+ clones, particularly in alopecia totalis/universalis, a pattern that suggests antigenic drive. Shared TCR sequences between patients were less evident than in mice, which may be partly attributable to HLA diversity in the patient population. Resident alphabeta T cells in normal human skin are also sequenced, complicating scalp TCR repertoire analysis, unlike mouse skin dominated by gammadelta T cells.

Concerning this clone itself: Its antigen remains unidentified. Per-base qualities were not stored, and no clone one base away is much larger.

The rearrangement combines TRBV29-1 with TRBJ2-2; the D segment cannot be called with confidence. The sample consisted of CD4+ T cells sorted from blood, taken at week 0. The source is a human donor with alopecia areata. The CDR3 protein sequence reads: CSERHSNGELFF. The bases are TGCAGCGAACGACATTCGAACGGGGAGCTGTTTTTT.